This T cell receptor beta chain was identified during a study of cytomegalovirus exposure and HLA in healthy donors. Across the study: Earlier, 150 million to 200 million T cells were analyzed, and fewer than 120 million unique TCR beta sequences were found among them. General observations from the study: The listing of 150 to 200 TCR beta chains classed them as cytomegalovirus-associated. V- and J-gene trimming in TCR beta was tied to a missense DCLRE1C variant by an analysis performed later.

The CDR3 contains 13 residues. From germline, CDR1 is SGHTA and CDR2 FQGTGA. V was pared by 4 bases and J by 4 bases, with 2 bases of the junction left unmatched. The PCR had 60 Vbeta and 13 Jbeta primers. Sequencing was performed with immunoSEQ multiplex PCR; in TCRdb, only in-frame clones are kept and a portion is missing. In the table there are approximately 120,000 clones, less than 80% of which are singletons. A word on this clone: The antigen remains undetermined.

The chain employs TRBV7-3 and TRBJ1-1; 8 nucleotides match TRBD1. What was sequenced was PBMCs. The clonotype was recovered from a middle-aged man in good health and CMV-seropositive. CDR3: CASSSDRGTEAFF. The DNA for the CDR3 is TGTGCCAGCAGCTCCGACAGGGGCACTGAAGCTTTCTTT.